This TCR beta chain was identified during a study of technical replicates of blood from a few donors. Clones were read by immunoSEQ multiplex PCR, and TCRdb kept only the in-frame ones, dropping some. Among tens of thousands of clones, about 89% were seen once, and the ten largest hold around 0.27%. The origin of this receptor is a human donor in good health. The specimen sequenced was T cells isolated from PBMCs.

The CDR3 sequence is CASSLSGGEDIQYF. CDR3 DNA: TGCGCCAGCAGCTTATCAGGGGGCGAGGACATTCAGTACTTC. The rearrangement links TRBV5-1 to TRBJ2-4, with 8 bases lining up with TRBD1. Germline loops: CDR1 SGHRS, CDR2 YFSETQ. The CDR3 consists of 14 residues. V gave up 2 bases and J gave up 8 bases; unmatched junction bases: 6. The full variable domain, with the rest looked up from reference TRBV5-1 and TRBJ2-4, is KAGVTQTPRYLIKTRGQQVTLSCSPISGHRSVSWYQQTPGQGLQFLFEYFSETQRNKGNFPGRFSGRQFSNSRSEMNVSTLELGDSALYLCASSLSGGEDIQYFGAGTRLSVL.